The TCR beta chain under discussion was sequenced for a study of T cell clones after liver transplantation. Turning to the study itself: TCRbeta sequencing after a pre-transplant mixed lymphocyte reaction identified graft-donor-reactive clones, later tracked in post-transplant blood. Timepoints were pre-transplant, pre-withdrawal, and after withdrawal was completed or failed.

A single count supports this clone. With V trimmed by 1 base and J by 5 bases, 4 bases remained unmatched. Germline loops: CDR1 SGHTA, CDR2 FQGNSA. The CDR3 covers 15 residues. Profiling relied on immunoSEQ multiplex PCR, and the TCRdb table lists in-frame clones only, not all of them. The data show about 75,000 clones, roughly nine tenths seen once. The J gene is TRBJ2-3, the V gene TRBV7-2; 9 nucleotides align to TRBD2. This clonotype was sampled from a human donor who received a liver transplant. This specimen was CD4+ T cells from blood, taken before liver transplant. The CDR3 coding sequence is TGTGCCAGCAGCTTAGTCGCAGCGGGAGGAGATACGCAGTATTTT. Its translation: CASSLVAAGGDTQYF.